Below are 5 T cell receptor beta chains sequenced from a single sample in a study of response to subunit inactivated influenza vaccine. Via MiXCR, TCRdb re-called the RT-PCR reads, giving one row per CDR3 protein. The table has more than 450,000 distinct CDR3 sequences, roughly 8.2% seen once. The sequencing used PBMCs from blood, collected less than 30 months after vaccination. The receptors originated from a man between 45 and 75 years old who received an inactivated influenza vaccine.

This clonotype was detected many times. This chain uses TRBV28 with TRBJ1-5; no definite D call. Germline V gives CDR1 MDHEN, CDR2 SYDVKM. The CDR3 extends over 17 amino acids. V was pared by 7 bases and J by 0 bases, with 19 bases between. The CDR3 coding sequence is TGTGCCAGCAATGTGTTTGGGCGCGTTCTTAGCAATCAGCCCCAGCATTTT. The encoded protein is CASNVFGRVLSNQPQHF.

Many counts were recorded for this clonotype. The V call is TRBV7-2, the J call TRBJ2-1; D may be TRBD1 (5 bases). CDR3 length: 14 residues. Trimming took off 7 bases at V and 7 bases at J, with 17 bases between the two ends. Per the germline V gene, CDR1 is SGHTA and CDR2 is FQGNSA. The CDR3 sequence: CASKPTHSGNEQFF. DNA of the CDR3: TGTGCCAGCAAACCAACACACTCAGGGAATGAGCAGTTCTTC.

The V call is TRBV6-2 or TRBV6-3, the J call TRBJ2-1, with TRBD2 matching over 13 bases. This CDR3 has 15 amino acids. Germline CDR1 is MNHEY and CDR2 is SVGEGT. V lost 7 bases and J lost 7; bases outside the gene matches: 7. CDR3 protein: CASKPRTSGRNEQFF. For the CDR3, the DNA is TGTGCCAGCAAACCGAGGACTAGCGGGAGAAATGAGCAGTTCTTC.

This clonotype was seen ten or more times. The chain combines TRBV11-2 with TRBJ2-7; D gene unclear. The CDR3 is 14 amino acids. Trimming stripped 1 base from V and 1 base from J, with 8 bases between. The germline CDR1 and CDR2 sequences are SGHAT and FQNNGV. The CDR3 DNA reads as TGTGCCAGCAGCTTAGGTCCGAAGTCCTACGAGCAGTACTTC. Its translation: CASSLGPKSYEQYF. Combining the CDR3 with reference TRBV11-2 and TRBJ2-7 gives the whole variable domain EAGVAQSPRYKIIEKRQSVAFWCNPISGHATLYWYQQILGQGPKLLIQFQNNGVVDDSQLPKDRFSAERLKGVDSTLKIQPAKLEDSAVYLCASSLGPKSYEQYFGPGTRLTVT.

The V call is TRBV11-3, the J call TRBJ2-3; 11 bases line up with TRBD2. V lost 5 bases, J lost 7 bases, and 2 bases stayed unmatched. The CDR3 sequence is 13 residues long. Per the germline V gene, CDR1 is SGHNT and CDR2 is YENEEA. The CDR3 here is CASSIAGGNTQYF. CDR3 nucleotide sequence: TGTGCCAGCAGCATAGCGGGAGGGAATACGCAGTATTTT.